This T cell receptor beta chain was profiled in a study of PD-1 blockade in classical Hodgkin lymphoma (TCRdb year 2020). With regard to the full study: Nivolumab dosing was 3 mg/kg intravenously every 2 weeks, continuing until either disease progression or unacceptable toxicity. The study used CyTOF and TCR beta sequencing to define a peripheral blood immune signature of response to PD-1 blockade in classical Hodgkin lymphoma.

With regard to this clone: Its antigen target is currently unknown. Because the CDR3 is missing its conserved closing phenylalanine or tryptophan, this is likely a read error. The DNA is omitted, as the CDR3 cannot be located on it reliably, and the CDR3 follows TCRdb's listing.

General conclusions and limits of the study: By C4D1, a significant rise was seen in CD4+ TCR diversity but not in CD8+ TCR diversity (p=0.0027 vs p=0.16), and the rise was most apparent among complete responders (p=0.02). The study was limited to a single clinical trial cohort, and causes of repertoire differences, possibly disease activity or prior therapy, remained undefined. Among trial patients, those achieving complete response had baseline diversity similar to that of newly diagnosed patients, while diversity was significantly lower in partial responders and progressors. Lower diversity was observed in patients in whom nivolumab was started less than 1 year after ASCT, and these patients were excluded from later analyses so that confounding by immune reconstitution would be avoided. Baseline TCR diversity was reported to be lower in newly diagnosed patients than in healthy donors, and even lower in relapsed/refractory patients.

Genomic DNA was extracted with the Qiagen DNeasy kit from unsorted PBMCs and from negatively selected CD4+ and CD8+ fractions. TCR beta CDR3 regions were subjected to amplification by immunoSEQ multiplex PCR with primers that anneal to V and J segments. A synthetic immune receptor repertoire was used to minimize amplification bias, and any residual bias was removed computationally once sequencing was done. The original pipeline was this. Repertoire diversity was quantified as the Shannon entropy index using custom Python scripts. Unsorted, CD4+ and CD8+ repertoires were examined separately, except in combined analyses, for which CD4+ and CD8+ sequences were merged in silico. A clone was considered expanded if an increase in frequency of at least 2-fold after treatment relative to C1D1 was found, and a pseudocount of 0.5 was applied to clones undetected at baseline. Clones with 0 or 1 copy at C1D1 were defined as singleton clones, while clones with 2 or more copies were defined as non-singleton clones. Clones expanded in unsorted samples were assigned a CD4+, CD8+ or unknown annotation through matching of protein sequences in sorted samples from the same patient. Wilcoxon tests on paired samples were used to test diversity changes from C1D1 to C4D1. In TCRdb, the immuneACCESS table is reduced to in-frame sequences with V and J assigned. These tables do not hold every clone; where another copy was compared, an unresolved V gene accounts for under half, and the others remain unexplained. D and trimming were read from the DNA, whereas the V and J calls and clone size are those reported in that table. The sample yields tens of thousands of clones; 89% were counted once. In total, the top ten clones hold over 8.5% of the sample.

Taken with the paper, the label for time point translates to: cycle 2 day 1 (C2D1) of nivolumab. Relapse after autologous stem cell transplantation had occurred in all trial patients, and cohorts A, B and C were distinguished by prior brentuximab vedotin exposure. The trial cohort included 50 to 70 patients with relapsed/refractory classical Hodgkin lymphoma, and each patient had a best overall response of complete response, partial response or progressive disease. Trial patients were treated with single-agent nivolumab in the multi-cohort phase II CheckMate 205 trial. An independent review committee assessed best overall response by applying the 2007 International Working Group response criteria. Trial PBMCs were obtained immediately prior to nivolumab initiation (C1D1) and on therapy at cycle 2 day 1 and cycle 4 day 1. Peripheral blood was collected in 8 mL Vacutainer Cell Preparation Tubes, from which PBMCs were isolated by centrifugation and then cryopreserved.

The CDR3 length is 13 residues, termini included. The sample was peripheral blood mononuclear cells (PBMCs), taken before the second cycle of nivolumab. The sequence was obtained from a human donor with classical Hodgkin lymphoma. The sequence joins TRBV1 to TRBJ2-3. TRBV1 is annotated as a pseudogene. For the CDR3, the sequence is CTSSQDPLRTVKV.